One sample yielded the 5 T cell receptor beta chains listed below, sequenced in a study of T-cell reconstitution after alpha-beta-depleted transplantation in children listed by TCRdb under 2016. Library generation was performed with PCR. Sequenced on an Illumina HiSeq 2500. TCR libraries were prepared with molecular barcoding, using unique molecular identifiers to normalize TCRbeta repertoire quantification. TCRdb applied fastp at Q25 and MiXCR to the public reads, then kept only in-frame beta chains. One record per CDR3 amino acid sequence lists the most common genes and DNA. Within this sample are 380,000 or so distinct CDR3 sequences, with about an eighth of them counted one time only. Of the sample, 4% to 5.5% falls within the top ten clones. The sample consisted of PBMCs, taken from the stem cell graft. The receptors here all came from a human donor who donated a stem cell graft to a child with Fanconi anemia.

This clonotype showed up many times. The chain has TRBV4-3 and TRBJ2-1; D call uncertain. CDR1 is LGHNA and CDR2 is YSLEER in the germline V gene. Trimming cost V 1 base and J 12 bases, with 16 bases left between them. This CDR3 region has 14 residues. CDR3 DNA: TGCGCCAGCAGCCAAGTTGTAAAGGGAACTGGGCAGTTCTTC. This encodes CASSQVVKGTGQFF.

This clonotype was picked up many times. The chain has TRBV5-6 and TRBJ2-5; D call uncertain. Deletions cut 2 bases from V and 4 bases from J, with 6 bases between. Germline assignment: CDR1 SGHDT and CDR2 YYEEEE. CDR3 size: 12 residues. This CDR3 is CASSLIRETQYF. DNA of the CDR3: TGTGCCAGCAGCTTAATCAGAGAGACCCAGTACTTC.

This clonotype was picked up many times. This chain links TRBV12-3 or TRBV12-4 with TRBJ1-1; TRBD1 matches 8 bases. This CDR3 has 13 residues. V was pared by 2 bases and J by 11 bases, with 7 bases of the junction left unmatched. The CDR3 protein is CASSLRAGGEAFF. Here the CDR3 DNA reads TGTGCCAGCAGTTTAAGGGCAGGGGGCGAGGCTTTCTTT.

This clonotype has more than one count but fewer than ten. The chain employs TRBV29-1 and TRBJ2-7; tentative D call: TRBD1 (6 bases). Germline V gene sequence: CDR1 SQVTM, CDR2 ANQGSEA. CDR3 length: 12 amino acids. The V end was cut by 7 bases, the J end by 3 bases, with 13 bases between. The chain's CDR3 is CSAGQRVYEQYF. The CDR3 DNA sequence: TGCAGCGCCGGACAGCGAGTCTACGAGCAGTACTTC.

This clonotype has only a few counts. The chain joins TRBV20-1 to TRBJ2-5, with D possibly being TRBD1 (5 bases). CDR3 size: 14 residues. Trimming shortened V by 5 bases and J by 3 bases, and 16 bases separated the two germline ends. CDR1 DFQATT and CDR2 SNEGSKA come from the germline V gene (reference sequence). The CDR3: CSAVDSPSEETQYF. The CDR3 DNA is TGCAGTGCTGTCGACAGTCCCTCGGAAGAGACCCAGTACTTC.